The sequence of this T cell receptor beta chain was determined in a study of blood T cells in healthy people across ages. Total RNA, at least 5.5 micrograms per sample, came from PBMCs. CDR1 and CDR2 (germline): SGHTA, FQGTGA. The CDR3 is 14 amino acids. Trimming cost V 5 bases and J 2 bases, with 11 bases left between them. A second PCR, run for roughly 7 to 12 cycles, used a sample-barcoded 5' primer plus a J-beta primer mix. TCRdb re-called the 5' RACE reads through MiXCR, storing one row per CDR3 protein. The top ten hold approximately 3.6% of the sample, which has hundreds of thousands of distinct CDR3 sequences, around 20% seen once. In its sample, this clonotype was seen a few times.

This clonotype was obtained from an older man in good health. The rearrangement joins TRBV7-3 to TRBJ2-3; D gene uncertain. Sequencing was carried out using blood. The CDR3 is CASSPQSITDTQYF. The CDR3 DNA reads TGTGCCAGCAGCCCACAGAGTATCACAGATACGCAGTATTTT.